A single sample gave rise to the 19 T cell receptor beta chains below, sequenced in a study of neoadjuvant nivolumab and ipilimumab in lung cancer. The repertoire was sequenced with immunoSEQ multiplex PCR; TCRdb's copy has only in-frame clones and lacks some. The data hold fewer than 20,000 clones, with around 86% observed a single time. The sequencing here drew on peripheral blood, taken before neoadjuvant nivolumab, alone or with ipilimumab. The receptors originated from an adult with non-small cell lung cancer.

This clone was seen a single time. The genes are TRBV2 and TRBJ1-1, with D possibly being TRBD1 (5 bases). The germline V gene encodes CDR1 SNHLY and CDR2 FYNNEI. Between the trimmed V and J ends, which lost 5 bases and 3 bases, there was a span of 16 bases. The CDR3 covers 15 residues. The CDR3 reads CASSSSVGGYTEAFF. The CDR3, as DNA: TGTGCCAGCAGTTCCTCGGTGGGGGGATACACTGAAGCTTTCTTT.

This clone was picked up a small number of times. This chain links TRBV27 with TRBJ1-1; weak D call: TRBD1 (6 bases). V lost 6 bases to trimming and J lost 3 bases, with 20 bases between them. Germline V gene data show CDR1 as MNHEY and CDR2 as SMNVEV (reference sequence). This CDR3 comprises 16 residues. The CDR3: CASSSLRDRSYTEAFF. CDR3 bases: TGTGCCAGCAGCTCCCTTCGTGACAGGTCATACACTGAAGCTTTCTTT.

The chain links TRBV9 to TRBJ2-3; D gene uncertain. Between the trimmed V and J ends, which lost 1 base and 0 bases, there was a span of 12 bases. Germline CDR1 reads SGDLS; CDR2 reads YYNGEE. This CDR3 is 16 amino acids long. CDR3 residues: CASSVFKGLSTDTQYF. DNA for the CDR3: TGTGCCAGCAGCGTATTTAAGGGCCTAAGCACAGATACGCAGTATTTT.

As DNA, the CDR3 is TGCGCCAGCAGGTCTTCCGGGACAGGGAATCAGCCCCAGCATTTT. Translated, it gives CASRSSGTGNQPQHF. V gene TRBV10-2 combines with J gene TRBJ1-5; 9 nucleotides line up with TRBD1. The CDR3 runs 15 residues. Germline trimming cut 6 bases from V and 4 bases from J; bases unmatched to any gene: 7. Germline-derived CDR1 and CDR2 are WSHSY and SAAADI.

The V and J genes are TRBV7-6 and TRBJ2-3; the D call may be TRBD1 or TRBD2 (5 bases each). Per germline, CDR1 SGHVS and CDR2 FNYEAQ. The germline V and J ends were trimmed by 4 bases and 6 bases, with 14 bases remaining between them. This CDR3 is built from 14 residues. DNA of the CDR3: TGTGCCAGCAGCTCCCGGGACCAACGGGATACGCAGTATTTT. This sequence encodes CASSSRDQRDTQYF.

The gene calls are TRBV7-2 and TRBJ2-3, with 8 bases matching TRBD1. V dropped 3 bases and J dropped 4; count of bases not matched to a gene: 3. The CDR3 is made up of 14 amino acids. The germline V gene encodes CDR1 SGHTA and CDR2 FQGNSA. The CDR3 nucleotides read TGTGCCAGCAGCTTGGACAGGGTAGCAGATACGCAGTATTTT. This gives the protein CASSLDRVADTQYF.

This clone appeared a single time. The chain uses TRBV7-9 and TRBJ1-1; the D is unclear. The length of the CDR3 is 15 residues. Germline lookup yields CDR1 SEHNR and CDR2 FQNEAQ (reference sequence). V was cut by 0 bases and J by 5 bases, with 13 bases left in between. CDR3 coding DNA: TGTGCCAGCAGCTTAGCTGCGCTCGAGGGAACTGAAGCTTTCTTT. Translating gives CASSLAALEGTEAFF.

The V gene is TRBV18, the J gene TRBJ2-3; 9 positions match TRBD2. J lost 2 bases, V lost 4 bases, and 1 base had no gene match. CDR3 length equals 14 residues. The V gene's germline CDR1 is KGHSH and CDR2 LQKENI. CDR3: CASSLAGVTDTQYF. DNA for the CDR3: TGTGCCAGCTCACTAGCGGGAGTCACAGATACGCAGTATTTT. The whole variable domain, remainder taken from reference TRBV18 and TRBJ2-3, is NAGVMQNPRHLVRRRGQEARLRCSPMKGHSHVYWYRQLPEEGLKFMVYLQKENIIDESGMPKERFSAEFPKEGPSILRIQQVVRGDSAAYFCASSLAGVTDTQYFGPGTRLTVL.

CDR3 bases: TGTGCCAGCAGCCTCACTAGGGGAGATACGCAGTATTTT. This gives the protein CASSLTRGDTQYF. The chain combines TRBV11-3 with TRBJ2-3; D tentatively fits TRBD1 or TRBD2 (5 bases each). The germline V and J ends were trimmed by 5 bases and 5 bases, with 11 bases remaining between them. The CDR3 has 13 amino acids. Germline-derived CDR1 and CDR2 are SGHNT and YENEEA.

The genes are TRBV14 and TRBJ2-7, with 7 bases aligning to TRBD2. In germline, CDR1 is SGHDN, CDR2 FVKESK. The CDR3 consists of 15 residues. With 3 bases clipped from V and 6 bases from J, the junction kept 11 bases outside the gene matches. This CDR3 reads CASSQGLAAISEQYF. CDR3 nucleotides: TGTGCCAGCAGCCAGGGGCTAGCGGCCATAAGCGAGCAGTACTTC.

The rearrangement links TRBV5-1 to TRBJ2-6; possibly TRBD1 or TRBD2 for D (5 bases each). The germline V gene encodes CDR1 SGHRS and CDR2 YFSETQ. The CDR3 spans 19 residues. V lost 1 base, J lost 4 bases, and 21 bases lay in between. CDR3 coding DNA: TGCGCCAGCAGCTTGTTGGGGACCCAATCTCCTCGGGGGGCCAACGTCCTGACTTTC. Encoded protein: CASSLLGTQSPRGANVLTF.

The chain recombines TRBV5-1 with TRBJ2-2; 14 bases are shared with TRBD2. Germline V CDR1 and CDR2: SGHRS, YFSETQ. The CDR3 has 19 residues. V shed 3 bases, J shed 0 bases, and the junction held 7 bases outside the gene matches. The CDR3 sequence: CASSWIQTSGRANTGELFF. As DNA, the CDR3 is TGCGCCAGCAGCTGGATCCAGACTAGCGGGAGGGCGAACACCGGGGAGCTGTTTTTT.

The chain joins TRBV6-1 to TRBJ2-1; 10 bases match TRBD2. The CDR3 has 14 residues. CDR1 is MNHNS and CDR2 is SASEGT in the germline V gene. V was clipped by 6 bases and J by 8 bases; unmatched bases: 7. The CDR3 DNA follows: TGTGCCAGCAGCGGAGCGGGAGGGTGGGATGAGCAGTTCTTC. It specifies CASSGAGGWDEQFF.

V usage is TRBV5-1 and J usage is TRBJ2-5, with D possibly being TRBD1 or TRBD2 (5 bases each). Between the trimmed V and J ends, which lost 5 bases and 2 bases, there was a span of 19 bases. This CDR3 has 16 amino acids. The germline V gene encodes CDR1 SGHRS and CDR2 YFSETQ. The DNA for the CDR3 is TGCGCCAGCAGAAGGGACCTAACGCCCCCTCAAGAGACCCAGTACTTC. It translates to CASRRDLTPPQETQYF. Using reference TRBV5-1 and TRBJ2-5 for the parts outside the CDR3, the full variable domain is KAGVTQTPRYLIKTRGQQVTLSCSPISGHRSVSWYQQTPGQGLQFLFEYFSETQRNKGNFPGRFSGRQFSNSRSEMNVSTLELGDSALYLCASRRDLTPPQETQYFGPGTRLLVL.

This clone was observed a handful of times. The chain combines TRBV10-3 with TRBJ2-2; D possibly matches TRBD1 or TRBD2 (6 bases each). Germline assignment: CDR1 ENHRY and CDR2 SYGVKD. The CDR3 sequence is 16 residues long. The V gene lost 5 bases and the J gene lost 3 bases, with 16 bases spanning the gap. The CDR3 coding sequence is TGTGCCATCAGTCCCGGCCGGGGGCGGGACACCGGGGAGCTGTTTTTT. Translating it yields CAISPGRGRDTGELFF.

The CDR3 nucleotides read TGTGCCAGCTCACCACGGACAGAGACGTACGAGCAGTACTTC. This codes for CASSPRTETYEQYF. The chain joins TRBV18 to TRBJ2-7, with D possibly being TRBD1 (6 bases). The CDR3 length is 14 residues. In germline, CDR1 is KGHSH, CDR2 LQKENI. V dropped 1 base and J dropped 4 bases, with 11 bases sitting between them.

This clone was found a few times. The chain is built from TRBV6-4 and TRBJ2-3; D remains ambiguous. CDR1 and CDR2 (germline): MRHNA, SNTAGT. The CDR3 spans 14 residues. The germline V and J ends were trimmed by 4 bases and 0 bases, with 8 bases remaining between them. CDR3 loop: CASSAYPSTDTQYF. The CDR3 region has the DNA TGTGCCAGCAGTGCCTACCCTAGCACAGATACGCAGTATTTT.

The CDR3 DNA reads as TGTGCCAGTAGTATCCGAGCGGGAGGGTACGAGCAGTACTTC. Protein sequence: CASSIRAGGYEQYF. The rearrangement joins TRBV19 to TRBJ2-7, with TRBD2 identical over 10 bases. The trim removed 3 bases at V and 4 bases at J, leaving 3 bases unmatched. CDR3 size: 14 residues. The germline gives CDR1 LNHDA, CDR2 SQIVND (reference sequence).

J is TRBJ1-4 and V is TRBV5-6; D might be TRBD1 (6 bases). V was shortened by 1 base and J by 6 bases, with 13 bases between the two germline ends. Germline CDR1 reads SGHDT; CDR2 reads YYEEEE. The CDR3 has 15 amino acids. CDR3 nucleotides: TGTGCCAGCAGCTTGTTCCGGGGGCTAGATGAAAAACTGTTTTTT. As protein: CASSLFRGLDEKLFF.